A single sample is the source of the 25 T cell receptor beta chains below, sequenced in a study of T cells in Graves' hyperthyroidism and ophthalmopathy. Amplification of TCR beta CDR3 regions was performed using RNA transcripts as template. First-round RT-PCR of the TCR CDR3 relied on the HTBI primer set. TCRdb ran MiXCR on the multiplex PCR reads and lists one entry per CDR3 protein. The sample holds 400,000 to 600,000 distinct CDR3 sequences, roughly 20% seen once. The specimen was blood. These TCRs come from a man aged 18 to 35 with Graves' hyperthyroidism.

This clonotype was found many times. V and J are TRBV20-1 and TRBJ2-5; 8 bases are shared with TRBD1. CDR1 and CDR2 (germline): DFQATT, SNEGSKA (reference sequence). The V gene end was trimmed by 5 bases and the J gene end by 3 bases; junction bases not matched to a gene: 8. This CDR3 has 14 amino acids. The DNA for the CDR3 is TGCAGTGCTGGTTACAGGGGGATGAAAGAGACCCAGTACTTC. Translation: CSAGYRGMKETQYF.

This clonotype came up many times. J is TRBJ1-1 and V is TRBV4-1; D is uncertain. This CDR3 has 16 amino acids. V shed 3 bases and J shed 1 base, with 15 bases lying between them. Germline values: CDR1 MGHRA, CDR2 YSYEKL. For the CDR3, the DNA is TGCGCCAGCAGCCACCCTGCGGGAGGCACGAACACTGAAGCTTTCTTT. It is translated as CASSHPAGGTNTEAFF.

V gene TRBV12-3 or TRBV12-4 combines with J gene TRBJ2-6, with D hard to call. The CDR3 has 16 amino acids. Trimming took 2 bases from V and 1 from J, leaving 9 bases between them. The CDR3 DNA sequence: TGTGCCAGCAGTTTACAAAGGCAGTCTGGGGCCAACGTCCTGACTTTC. Encoded protein: CASSLQRQSGANVLTF.

This clonotype was picked up many times. The chain recombines TRBV24-1 with TRBJ1-1; 10 nucleotides line up with TRBD1. The CDR3 extends over 17 amino acids. Germline trimming cut 2 bases from V and 4 bases from J; bases unmatched to any gene: 9. The germline V gene has CDR1 KGHDR and CDR2 SFDVKD. CDR3: CATSDSPGQGRGTEAFF. The CDR3 bases are TGTGCCACCAGTGATTCCCCGGGACAGGGGAGGGGCACTGAAGCTTTCTTT.

There are many counts of this clonotype. The chain recombines TRBV11-2 with TRBJ2-7; D possibly corresponds to TRBD2 (6 bases). This CDR3 has 12 amino acids. V dropped 5 bases and J dropped 9 bases, with 14 bases sitting between them. Per the germline V gene, CDR1 is SGHAT and CDR2 is FQNNGV. CDR3 coding DNA: TGTGCCAGCAGCAATACCGGGGACTGGCAGTACTTC. This translates into CASSNTGDWQYF.

The chain combines TRBV7-8 with TRBJ2-5; D possibly corresponds to TRBD2 (5 bases). Deletions cut 4 bases from V and 4 bases from J, with 10 bases between. Germline V gives CDR1 SGHVS, CDR2 FQNEAQ. The CDR3 covers 13 residues. CDR3 nucleotides: TGTGCCAGCAGCTGGGAGTTAATAGAGACCCAGTACTTC. As protein: CASSWELIETQYF.

The chain joins TRBV13 to TRBJ2-2; TRBD2 agrees at 15 bases. Germline V lookup: CDR1 PRHDT, CDR2 FYEKMQ (reference sequence). Trimming at V came to 5 bases and at J to 5 bases, leaving 9 bases not matched to a gene. This CDR3 has 18 residues. CDR3 nucleotide sequence: TGTGCCAGCAGCAAGTGGACTAGCGGGGGGGCTGTAACCGGGGAGCTGTTTTTT. Residues: CASSKWTSGGAVTGELFF.

This clonotype was observed many times. The chain employs TRBV29-1 and TRBJ2-5, with D unresolved. The CDR3 totals 13 residues. The germline gives CDR1 SQVTM, CDR2 ANQGSEA. Trimming removed 7 bases from V and 5 bases from J, with 17 bases in between. The CDR3 sequence is CSARPTHAETQYF. CDR3 nucleotides: TGCAGCGCGAGGCCAACCCATGCCGAGACCCAGTACTTC. Full variable domain (outside the CDR3, taken from reference TRBV29-1 and TRBJ2-5): SAVISQKPSRDICQRGTSLTIQCQVDSQVTMMFWYRQQPGQSLTLIATANQGSEATYESGFVIDKFPISRPNLTFSTLTVSNMSPEDSSIYLCSARPTHAETQYFGPGTRLLVL.

This clonotype was detected many times. V and J are TRBV28 and TRBJ2-7; D unresolved. V dropped 3 bases and J dropped 9 bases, with 21 bases sitting between them. CDR3 size: 15 residues. The germline CDR1 and CDR2 sequences are MDHEN and SYDVKM. The CDR3 DNA is TGTGCCAGCAGTTTGGCTAATGGCTCGCTACGACGGCAGTACTTC. As protein: CASSLANGSLRRQYF.

This clonotype came up many times. The chain employs TRBV6-1 and TRBJ1-6; no clear D. Looked up from germline, CDR1 is MNHNS and CDR2 is SASEGT. Trimming took off 1 base at V and 7 bases at J, with 14 bases between the two ends. This CDR3 is built from 16 residues. The CDR3 spells CASSEGYGSWNSPLHF. CDR3 DNA: TGTGCCAGCAGTGAAGGGTATGGGTCCTGGAATTCACCCCTCCACTTT.

This clonotype was counted between two and nine times. The chain joins TRBV12-3 or TRBV12-4 to TRBJ2-7, with 9 bases matching TRBD1. V shed 6 bases and J 7 bases; nucleotides not matched to a gene: 10. CDR3 size: 14 residues. CDR3: CASSPTGTGSEQYF. The CDR3, as DNA: TGTGCCAGCAGCCCTACCGGGACAGGGTCGGAGCAGTACTTC.

Regarding this clonotype: Germline is not matched at one junction end, which may reflect a read error. The J gene is TRBJ2-4, the V gene TRBV20-1; D is undetermined. Germline lookup yields CDR1 DFQATT and CDR2 SNEGSKA (reference sequence). The CDR3 runs 14 residues. The CDR3 region is CSASPLSAKNIKYF. In DNA form, the CDR3 reads TGCAGTGCTAGTCCACTAAGCGCCAAAAACATTAAGTACTTC.

This clonotype occurred many times. J is TRBJ2-5 and V is TRBV6-5; 7 positions match TRBD1. Germline loops: CDR1 MNHEY, CDR2 SVGAGI. The CDR3 runs to 16 residues. The V gene end was trimmed by 2 bases and the J gene end by 6 bases; junction bases not matched to a gene: 12. The CDR3 region has the DNA TGTGCCAGCAGTTACCTCCCCAAACAGGGGCGGAAGACCCAGTACTTC. Residues: CASSYLPKQGRKTQYF.

There are a few counts of this clonotype. CDR3 protein: CASSPKDRGRNQPQHF. The CDR3 DNA reads TGTGCCAGCTCACCTAAGGACCGAGGGCGCAATCAGCCCCAGCATTTT. The chain uses TRBV18 and TRBJ1-5; D not certain. With 3 bases removed from V and 2 bases from J, the gap between germline ends came to 14 bases. The CDR3 is made up of 16 amino acids. Per the germline V gene, CDR1 is KGHSH and CDR2 is LQKENI. Drawing the rest from reference TRBV18 and TRBJ1-5, the complete variable domain is NAGVMQNPRHLVRRRGQEARLRCSPMKGHSHVYWYRQLPEEGLKFMVYLQKENIIDESGMPKERFSAEFPKEGPSILRIQQVVRGDSAAYFCASSPKDRGRNQPQHFGDGTRLSIL.

The genes are TRBV30 and TRBJ2-7, with 11 bases aligning to TRBD2. The junction had 3 bases not matched to a gene; V was cut back by 3 bases and J by 2 bases. The CDR3 spans 14 residues. Germline V lookup: CDR1 GTSNPN, CDR2 SVGIG (reference sequence). CDR3 DNA sequence: TGTGCCTGGAGCTCTAGCGGGGGGACCTACGAGCAGTACTTC. It translates to CAWSSSGGTYEQYF.

This clonotype was picked up a small number of times. One base away lies a much larger clone, so this may be a sequencing read error. This chain uses TRBV2 with TRBJ2-5, with D maybe TRBD2 (5 bases). The CDR3 totals 16 residues. Germline CDR1 SNHLY, CDR2 FYNNEI. This CDR3 reads CASIIRPGILQETKYF. The CDR3 bases are TGTGCCAGCATCATCCGTCCCGGGATTCTCCAAGAGACCAAGTACTTC.

This clonotype was recorded many times. Compared with germline, one end of the junction differs, possibly owing to a read error. The gene calls are TRBV27 and TRBJ1-2; weak D call: TRBD1 (5 bases). The CDR3 runs to 14 residues. Germline V CDR1 and CDR2: MNHEY, SMNVEV (reference sequence). The CDR3 nucleotides are TGTACCAGCAGCCCCCATGCAGGGCCCTATGGCTACACCTTC. Translated, it gives CTSSPHAGPYGYTF.

The CDR3: CASSFPRQMNTEAFF. The DNA for the CDR3 is TGTGCCAGCAGCTTCCCCCGACAGATGAACACTGAAGCTTTCTTT. The J gene is TRBJ1-1, the V gene TRBV5-6, with TRBD1 as a possible D gene (5 bases). Germline CDR1 and CDR2: SGHDT and YYEEEE. The V end lost 2 bases, the J end lost 0 bases, and 11 bases lay between the germline ends. The CDR3 is 15 residues long.

This clonotype was detected many times. The CDR3 here is CASSPQAVQETQYF. CDR3 in DNA: TGTGCCAGCTCACCACAGGCGGTACAAGAGACCCAGTACTTC. The chain carries TRBV18 and TRBJ2-5; D ambiguous. The CDR3 covers 14 residues. Trimming removed 1 base at V and 2 bases at J, with 8 bases between. CDR1 is KGHSH, CDR2 LQKENI, per germline.

Details on this clonotype: An end of the junction differs from the germline gene, which may be a read error. The V call is TRBV20-1, the J call TRBJ1-5; TRBD1 matches 7 bases. This CDR3 is 14 amino acids long. Looked up from germline, CDR1 is DFQATT and CDR2 is SNEGSKA (reference sequence). Written as DNA, the CDR3 is TGCAGTGCTCTCGGGACAGAGATCAATCAGCCTCAGCATTTT. It yields the protein CSALGTEINQPQHF.

This clonotype was counted ten times or more. This rearrangement joins TRBV4-1 to TRBJ1-2, with D hard to call. The V end was cut by 0 bases, the J end by 2 bases, with 10 bases between. The CDR3 covers 15 residues. The germline V gene has CDR1 MGHRA and CDR2 YSYEKL. CDR3 sequence: CASSQDGSGNYGYTF. CDR3 bases: TGCGCCAGCAGCCAAGACGGGTCGGGGAACTATGGCTACACCTTC.

This clonotype was seen repeatedly, ten times or more. CDR3: CASSPSGLAGETQYF. In nucleotides, the CDR3 is TGTGCCAGCAGTCCCTCCGGACTAGCGGGAGAGACCCAGTACTTC. This chain uses TRBV12-3 or TRBV12-4 with TRBJ2-5; 11 bases map to TRBD2. This CDR3 is built from 15 residues. Trimming at V came to 5 bases and at J to 4 bases, leaving 6 bases not matched to a gene.

The J gene is TRBJ2-7, the V gene TRBV6-1; D is unclear. V was shortened by 8 bases and J by 4 bases, with 15 bases between the two germline ends. The germline V gene has CDR1 MNHNS and CDR2 SASEGT. The CDR3 sequence is 13 residues long. The CDR3 sequence is CASSGPLLYEQYF. CDR3 in DNA: TGTGCCAGCTCCGGGCCACTTCTTTACGAGCAGTACTTC.

The chain employs TRBV20-1 and TRBJ2-7, with TRBD2 matching over 9 bases. In germline, CDR1 is DFQATT, CDR2 SNEGSKA (reference sequence). With 2 bases clipped from V and 1 base from J, the junction kept 3 bases outside the gene matches. The CDR3 length is 14 residues. The CDR3 DNA is TGCAGTGCTAGAACTAGCGGGCGTTCCTACGAGCAGTACTTC. Translation: CSARTSGRSYEQYF.

In DNA, the CDR3 is TGCAGTGCTAGCTTAGGGTCAACTTGGCAAGAGACCCAGTACTTC. Translated: CSASLGSTWQETQYF. The chain couples TRBV20-1 to TRBJ2-5; D remains ambiguous. The CDR3 consists of 15 residues. Trimming removed 3 bases from V and 2 bases from J, with 16 bases in between. The V gene's germline CDR1 is DFQATT and CDR2 SNEGSKA (reference sequence).